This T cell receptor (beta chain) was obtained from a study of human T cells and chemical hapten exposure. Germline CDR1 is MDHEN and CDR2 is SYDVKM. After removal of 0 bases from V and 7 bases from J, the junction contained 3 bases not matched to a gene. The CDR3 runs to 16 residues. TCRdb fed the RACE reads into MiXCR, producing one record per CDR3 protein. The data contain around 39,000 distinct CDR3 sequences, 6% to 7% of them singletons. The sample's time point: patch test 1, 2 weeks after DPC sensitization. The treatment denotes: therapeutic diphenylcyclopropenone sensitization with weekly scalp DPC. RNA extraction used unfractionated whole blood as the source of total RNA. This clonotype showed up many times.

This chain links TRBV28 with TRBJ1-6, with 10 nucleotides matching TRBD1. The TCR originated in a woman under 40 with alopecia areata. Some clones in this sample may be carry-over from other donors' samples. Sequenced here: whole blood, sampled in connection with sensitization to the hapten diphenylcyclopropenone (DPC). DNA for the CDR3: TGTGCCAGCAGTTTATGGGGACAGGGGAGGAATTCACCCCTCCACTTT. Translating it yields CASSLWGQGRNSPLHF.